Listed below are T cell receptor beta chains from one sample, sequenced in a study of blood T cell repertoires in COVID-19. The data were produced by immunoSEQ multiplex PCR, yet TCRdb's version contains in-frame clones alone and is incomplete. The sample lists about 280,000 clones, roughly 80% occurring once. Source material: PBMCs or T cells enriched from blood (not recorded which). The receptors stem from a man aged 40-49 years who had been exposed to COVID-19. Both conserved end residues are part of each CDR3. D genes are given only for firm matches. Clone size appears in some rows only: once, few, many, or a class for an expanded clone.

>TRBJ2-1|TRBV12-5|many|NA
CASGSYKGEQFF
TGTGCTAGTGGTTCCTATAAGGGGGAGCAGTTCTTC
>TRBJ2-3|TRBV30|NA|TRBD2
CAWTREGYTQYF
TGTGCCTGGACACGGGAGGGATATACGCAGTATTTT
>TRBJ1-6|TRBV21-1|NA|NA
CASSDRTPYNSPLHF
TGTGCCAGCAGCGACAGGACACCCTATAATTCACCCCTCCACTTT
>TRBJ1-2|TRBV5-1|NA|NA
CASSLGQDNYGYTF
TGCGCCAGCAGCTTGGGGCAGGATAACTATGGCTACACCTTC
>TRBJ2-1|TRBV28|NA|NA
CASSLGGSRDEQFF
TGTGCCAGCAGTTTAGGGGGCTCTCGCGATGAGCAGTTCTTC
>TRBJ2-7|TRBV10-2|NA|TRBD1
CASSGGQKQYF
TGCGCCAGCAGTGGGGGACAGAAGCAGTACTTC
>TRBJ1-1|TRBV9|NA|NA
CASSVGIKRGEAFF
TGTGCCAGCAGCGTAGGTATAAAGCGGGGTGAAGCTTTCTTT
>TRBJ1-6|TRBV9|NA|NA
CASTRTDGSSSYNSPLHF
TGTGCCAGCACCCGGACAGACGGCTCAAGCTCCTATAATTCACCCCTCCACTTT
>TRBJ1-5|TRBV9|NA|TRBD1
CASSVAGQGRPQHF
TGTGCCAGCAGCGTAGCCGGACAGGGACGTCCCCAGCATTTT
>TRBJ2-7|TRBV7-9|NA|NA
CASSPVYEQYF
TGTGCCAGCAGCCCTGTATACGAGCAGTACTTC
>TRBJ1-1|TRBV5-1|NA|TRBD1
CASSLAGGFSNTEAFF
TGCGCCAGCAGCTTGGCAGGGGGCTTCTCTAACACTGAAGCTTTCTTT
>TRBJ1-3|TRBV7-9|few|NA
CASVGQINSGNTIYF
TGTGCCAGCGTCGGACAGATCAACTCTGGAAACACCATATATTTT
>TRBJ1-6|TRBV28|NA|NA
CASRDGQKNSPLHF
TGTGCCAGCAGAGATGGACAGAAGAATTCACCCCTCCACTTT
>TRBJ1-1|TRBV7-9|NA|NA
CASSSGFGSGEAFF
TGTGCCAGCAGCTCTGGTTTTGGATCGGGTGAAGCTTTCTTT
>TRBJ1-1|TRBV12-3/TRBV12-4|NA|TRBD1
CASLTGANTEAFF
TGTGCCAGCCTAACAGGGGCCAACACTGAAGCTTTCTTT
>TRBJ2-2|TRBV7-9|NA|NA
CASSLAGGAVTGELFF
TGTGCCAGCAGCTTAGCGGGCGGAGCGGTCACCGGGGAGCTGTTTTTT
>TRBJ2-1|TRBV24-1|NA|NA
CATSDTSTYNEQFF
TGTGCCACCAGTGACACTAGTACGTACAATGAGCAGTTCTTC